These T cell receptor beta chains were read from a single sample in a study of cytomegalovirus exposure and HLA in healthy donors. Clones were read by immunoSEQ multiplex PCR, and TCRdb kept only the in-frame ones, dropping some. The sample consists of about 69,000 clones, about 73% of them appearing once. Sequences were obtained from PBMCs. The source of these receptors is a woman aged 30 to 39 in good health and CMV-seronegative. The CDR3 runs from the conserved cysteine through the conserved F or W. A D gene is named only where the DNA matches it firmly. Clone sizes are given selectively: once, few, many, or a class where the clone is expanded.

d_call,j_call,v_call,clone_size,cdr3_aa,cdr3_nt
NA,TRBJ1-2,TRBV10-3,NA,CAVSDYEYGYTF,TGTGCCGTCAGTGATTATGAGTATGGCTACACCTTC
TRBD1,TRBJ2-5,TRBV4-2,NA,CATNLISGGAETQYF,TGTGCCACAAACCTAATTTCAGGGGGCGCGGAGACCCAGTACTTC
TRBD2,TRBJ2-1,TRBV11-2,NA,CASSLAGGPNEQFF,TGTGCCAGCAGCTTAGCGGGGGGGCCGAATGAGCAGTTCTTC
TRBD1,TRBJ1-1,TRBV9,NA,CASSAYRGFMNTEAFF,TGTGCCAGCAGCGCCTACAGGGGGTTCATGAACACTGAAGCTTTCTTT
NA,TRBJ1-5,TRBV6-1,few,CASSEGAGWVGNQPQHF,TGTGCCAGCAGTGAGGGGGCAGGGTGGGTTGGCAATCAGCCCCAGCATTTT
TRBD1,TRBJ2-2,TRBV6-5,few,CASSPGTVRMFF,TGTGCCAGCAGCCCCGGGACAGTTAGGATGTTTTTT
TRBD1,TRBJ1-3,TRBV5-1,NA,CASSGITGGSGNTIYF,TGCGCCAGCAGCGGGATAACAGGGGGCTCTGGAAACACCATATATTTT
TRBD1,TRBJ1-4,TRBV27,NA,CASSWTGRIEKLFF,TGTGCCAGCAGCTGGACAGGGCGGATTGAAAAACTGTTTTTT
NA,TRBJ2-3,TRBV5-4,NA,CASSPGGAGTDTQYF,TGTGCCAGCAGTCCGGGGGGCGCGGGCACAGATACGCAGTATTTT
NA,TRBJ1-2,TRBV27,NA,CASPKTGGVVANYGYTF,TGTGCCAGCCCGAAGACGGGGGGGGTTGTGGCTAACTATGGCTACACCTTC
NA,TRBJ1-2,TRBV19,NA,CASSSGRNYGYTF,TGTGCCAGTAGTTCGGGTAGGAACTATGGCTACACCTTC
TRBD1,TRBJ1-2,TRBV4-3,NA,CASSQGGQGDVYGYTF,TGCGCCAGCAGCCAAGGAGGACAGGGGGACGTATATGGCTACACCTTC
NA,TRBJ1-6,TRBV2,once,CASKDAAARGSPLHF,TGTGCCAGCAAAGACGCGGCTGCTCGTGGTTCACCCCTCCACTTT
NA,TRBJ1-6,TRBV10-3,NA,CAIRGDSPLHF,TGTGCCATCAGAGGGGATTCACCCCTCCACTTT
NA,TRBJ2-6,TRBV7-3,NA,CASSLLGGRRAGANVLTF,TGTGCCAGCAGCTTATTGGGGGGGCGCAGGGCTGGGGCCAACGTCCTGACTTTC
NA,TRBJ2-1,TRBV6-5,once,CASSYSPHVRAEQFF,TGTGCCAGCAGTTACTCCCCGCACGTGAGGGCTGAGCAGTTCTTC
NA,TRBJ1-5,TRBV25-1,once,CASSGDRTLGNQPQHF,TGTGCCAGCAGTGGAGACAGGACCTTGGGGAATCAGCCCCAGCATTTT
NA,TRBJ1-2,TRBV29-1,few,CSPGRGYTF,TGCTCCCCGGGTAGGGGCTACACCTTC
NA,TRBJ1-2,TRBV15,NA,CATRPTVRGAINYGYTF,TGTGCCACCAGGCCTACCGTTCGGGGGGCTATAAACTATGGCTACACCTTC
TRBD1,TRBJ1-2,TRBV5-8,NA,CASSLWDRGHGYTF,TGTGCCAGCAGCTTGTGGGACAGGGGACATGGCTACACCTTC
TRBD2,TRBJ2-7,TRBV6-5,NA,CATGTSGGAAYEQYF,TGTGCCACCGGGACTAGCGGGGGGGCCGCGTACGAGCAGTACTTC
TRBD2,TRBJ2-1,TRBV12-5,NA,CASGLTRTSGGASSYNEQFF,TGTGCTAGTGGTTTGACACGGACTAGCGGGGGGGCTAGCTCCTACAATGAGCAGTTCTTC
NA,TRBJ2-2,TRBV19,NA,CASSVDRPNTGELFF,TGTGCCAGTAGCGTGGACAGACCGAACACCGGGGAGCTGTTTTTT
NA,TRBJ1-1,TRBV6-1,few,CASSDDKSPMNTEAFF,TGTGCCAGCAGTGACGACAAGTCTCCGATGAACACTGAAGCTTTCTTT
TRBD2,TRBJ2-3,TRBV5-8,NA,CASSGLAGRTDTQYF,TGTGCCAGCAGCGGACTAGCGGGACGCACAGATACGCAGTATTTT
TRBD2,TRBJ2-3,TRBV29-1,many,CSVSGDSTDTQYF,TGCAGCGTTAGCGGGGATAGCACAGATACGCAGTATTTT
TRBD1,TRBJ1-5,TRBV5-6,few,CASSARDRDQPQHF,TGTGCCAGCAGCGCCCGGGACAGGGATCAGCCCCAGCATTTT
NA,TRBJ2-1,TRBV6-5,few,CASSYRDHEQFF,TGTGCCAGCAGTTACCGGGATCATGAGCAGTTCTTC
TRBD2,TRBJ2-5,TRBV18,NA,CASSPPYSPLAGSETQYF,TGTGCCAGCTCACCACCGTACAGTCCACTAGCGGGGAGCGAGACCCAGTACTTC
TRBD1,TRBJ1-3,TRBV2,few,CAGKQGYGNTIYF,TGTGCCGGGAAACAGGGGTACGGAAACACCATATATTTT
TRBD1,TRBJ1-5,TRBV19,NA,CASSRADRVSGQPQHF,TGTGCCAGTAGCCGAGCAGACAGGGTGTCGGGTCAGCCCCAGCATTTT
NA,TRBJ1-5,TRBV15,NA,CATSRESGTQPQHF,TGTGCCACCAGCAGAGAGTCGGGAACTCAGCCCCAGCATTTT
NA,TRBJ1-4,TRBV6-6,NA,CASSLVEGVTNEKLFF,TGTGCCAGCAGCCTCGTAGAGGGAGTTACTAATGAAAAACTGTTTTTT
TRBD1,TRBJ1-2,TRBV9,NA,CASSATTGGYTF,TGTGCCAGCAGCGCGACGACAGGGGGCTACACCTTC
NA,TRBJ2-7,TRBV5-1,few,CASSGHVRTHSYEQYF,TGCGCCAGCAGCGGACATGTTAGGACCCATTCCTACGAGCAGTACTTC
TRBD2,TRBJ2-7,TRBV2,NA,CASSREAGGSYEQYF,TGTGCCAGTTCTCGGGAGGCGGGGGGCTCCTACGAGCAGTACTTC
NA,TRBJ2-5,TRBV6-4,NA,CASGQKSEGTQYF,TGTGCCAGCGGGCAGAAGTCCGAGGGGACCCAGTACTTC
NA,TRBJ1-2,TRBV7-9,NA,CASSPQAGSNYGYTF,TGTGCCAGCAGCCCGCAGGCAGGATCTAACTATGGCTACACCTTC
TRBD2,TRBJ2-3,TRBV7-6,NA,CASSVSGGAADTQYF,TGTGCCAGCAGCGTAAGCGGGGGGGCCGCAGATACGCAGTATTTT
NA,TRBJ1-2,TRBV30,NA,CAWSVSPSYGYTF,TGTGCCTGGAGTGTCTCTCCTAGCTATGGCTACACCTTC
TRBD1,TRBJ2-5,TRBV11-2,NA,CASSWGQGEAFQYF,TGTGCCAGCAGCTGGGGACAGGGAGAAGCTTTCCAGTACTTC
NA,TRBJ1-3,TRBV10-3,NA,CAISEEPTGGNTIYF,TGTGCCATCAGTGAGGAGCCCACGGGAGGAAACACCATATATTTT
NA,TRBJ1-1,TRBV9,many,CASSAPHRGGDTEAFF,TGTGCCAGCAGCGCCCCGCATCGGGGTGGGGACACTGAAGCTTTCTTT
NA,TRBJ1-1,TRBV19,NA,CASTVDSFENTEAFF,TGTGCCAGTACCGTAGACAGCTTTGAGAACACTGAAGCTTTCTTT
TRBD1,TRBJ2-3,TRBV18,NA,CASSREVNRGGTDTQYF,TGTGCCAGCTCCCGCGAAGTGAACAGGGGAGGCACAGATACGCAGTATTTT
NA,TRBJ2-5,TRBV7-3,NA,CASSSGGWETQYF,TGTGCCAGCAGCTCTGGGGGGTGGGAGACCCAGTACTTC
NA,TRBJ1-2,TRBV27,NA,CASRDRGYYGYTF,TGTGCCAGCAGGGATAGGGGGTACTATGGCTACACCTTC
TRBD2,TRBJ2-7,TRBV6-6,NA,CASSYRTSSYEQYF,TGTGCCAGCAGTTACCGGACTAGCTCCTACGAGCAGTACTTC
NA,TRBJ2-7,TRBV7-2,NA,CASSLMVGGPPYEQYF,TGTGCCAGCAGCTTAATGGTGGGGGGGCCCCCCTACGAGCAGTACTTC
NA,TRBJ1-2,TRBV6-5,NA,CASSFQGNYGYTF,TGTGCCAGCAGTTTTCAGGGAAACTATGGCTACACCTTC
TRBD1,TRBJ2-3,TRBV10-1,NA,CASRPTGADTQYF,TGCGCCAGCAGACCCACAGGGGCAGATACGCAGTATTTT
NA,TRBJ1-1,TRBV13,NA,CASSYNRAEAFF,TGTGCCAGCAGTTATAACAGGGCTGAAGCTTTCTTT
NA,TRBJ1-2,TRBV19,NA,CASSIGRVYGYTF,TGTGCCAGTAGTATAGGCAGGGTCTATGGCTACACCTTC
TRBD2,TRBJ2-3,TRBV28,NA,CASSFPRLAGVRDTQYF,TGTGCCAGCAGTTTCCCTCGGCTAGCGGGGGTACGAGATACGCAGTATTTT
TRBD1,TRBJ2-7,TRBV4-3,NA,CASSRGQGYEQYF,TGCGCCAGCAGCCGGGGACAGGGCTACGAGCAGTACTTC
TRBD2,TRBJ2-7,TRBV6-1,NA,CAIEKKGTSAEQYF,TGTGCCATCGAGAAGAAAGGGACTAGCGCAGAGCAGTACTTC
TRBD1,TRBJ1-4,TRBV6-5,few,CASRWDRGSEKLFF,TGTGCCAGCAGATGGGACAGGGGAAGTGAAAAACTGTTTTTT